This T cell receptor beta chain was captured in a study of blood T cell repertoires in COVID-19. Study details: Acute-phase and convalescent COVID-19 samples originated in the United States, Italy and Spain. PBMCs, B-cell-depleted T cells, or T cells were the source of the cDNA or gDNA that made up the material.

V was pared by 0 bases and J by 7 bases, with 9 bases of the junction left unmatched. Looked up from germline, CDR1 is LGHNA and CDR2 is YSLEER. The length of the CDR3 is 17 residues. In the source study's methods: Reference gene primer amplification gave estimated nucleated cell counts. Here immunoSEQ multiplex PCR was the method, and the copy in TCRdb shows in-frame clones only, minus some. The DNA gave D and trimming, while V, J and clone size come from that table. The repertoire includes fewer than 45,000 clones, about four fifths of them detected once, and about 14% sits in the top ten. Sequencing was done on a sample of peripheral blood. This TCR came from a human donor in a cohort sampled during active COVID-19. This chain joins TRBV4-3 and TRBJ2-1; 10 nucleotides align to TRBD2. CDR3 coding DNA: TGCGCCAGCAGCCAAGATTGGGCTAGCGGGAGTAGAAATGAGCAGTTCTTC. Its protein product is CASSQDWASGSRNEQFF.